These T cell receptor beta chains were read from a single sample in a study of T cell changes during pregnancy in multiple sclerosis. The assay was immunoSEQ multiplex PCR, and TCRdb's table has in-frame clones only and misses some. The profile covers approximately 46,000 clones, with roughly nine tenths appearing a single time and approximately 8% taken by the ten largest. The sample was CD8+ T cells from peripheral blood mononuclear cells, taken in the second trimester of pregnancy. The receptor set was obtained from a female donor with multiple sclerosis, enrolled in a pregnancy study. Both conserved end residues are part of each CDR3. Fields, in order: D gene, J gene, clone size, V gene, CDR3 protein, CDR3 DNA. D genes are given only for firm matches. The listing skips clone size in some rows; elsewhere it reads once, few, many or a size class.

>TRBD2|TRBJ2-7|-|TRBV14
CASSQDLLAAYEQYF
TGTGCCAGCAGCCAAGATTTACTAGCGGCTTACGAGCAGTACTTC
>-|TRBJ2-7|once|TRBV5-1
CASSFTGSSYEQYF
TGCGCCAGCAGCTTTACAGGGAGCTCCTACGAGCAGTACTTC
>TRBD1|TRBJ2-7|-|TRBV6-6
CASSTEGTAGYEQYF
TGTGCCAGCAGCACAGAAGGGACAGCAGGCTACGAGCAGTACTTC
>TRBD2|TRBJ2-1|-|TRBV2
CASSATSGRSNEQFF
TGTGCCAGCAGCGCTACTAGCGGGAGAAGCAATGAGCAGTTCTTC
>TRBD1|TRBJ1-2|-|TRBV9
CASSSAGTGYGYTF
TGTGCCAGCAGCTCGGCCGGGACAGGCTATGGCTACACCTTC
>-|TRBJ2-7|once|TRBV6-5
CASSYSTRSYEQYF
TGTGCCAGCAGTTACTCTACACGATCCTACGAGCAGTACTTC
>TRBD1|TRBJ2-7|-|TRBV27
CASSLEGAYEQYF
TGTGCCAGCAGTTTAGAGGGGGCGTACGAGCAGTACTTC
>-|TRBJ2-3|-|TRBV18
CASSPLRLPNGIDTQYF
TGTGCCAGCTCACCACTACGACTACCTAATGGAATAGATACGCAGTATTTT
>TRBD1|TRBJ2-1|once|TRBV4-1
CASRRWDRGPGEQFF
TGCGCCAGCAGAAGGTGGGACAGGGGACCCGGTGAGCAGTTCTTC
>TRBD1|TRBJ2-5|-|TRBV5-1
CASSRPGQGQETQYF
TGCGCCAGCAGCCGCCCGGGACAGGGGCAAGAGACCCAGTACTTC
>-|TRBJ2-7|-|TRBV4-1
CASSQEVNTAVYEQYF
TGCGCCAGCAGCCAAGAAGTGAACACCGCAGTCTACGAGCAGTACTTC
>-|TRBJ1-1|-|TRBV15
CATSISSISAERMDTEAFF
TGTGCCACCAGCATCAGTTCAATTTCGGCGGAGAGGATGGACACTGAAGCTTTCTTT
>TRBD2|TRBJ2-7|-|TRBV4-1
CASSQEILSLAGDSYEQYF
TGCGCCAGCAGCCAAGAAATTTTGAGTCTAGCGGGGGATTCCTACGAGCAGTACTTC
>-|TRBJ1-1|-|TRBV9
CASSVGDYPTEAFF
TGTGCCAGCAGCGTAGGGGACTACCCCACTGAAGCTTTCTTT
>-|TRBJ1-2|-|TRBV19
CASSIDSRTGTNYGYTF
TGTGCCAGTAGTATAGATAGCAGAACAGGGACTAACTATGGCTACACCTTC
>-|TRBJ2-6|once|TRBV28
CASSLTPGLLANVLTF
TGTGCCAGCAGTTTAACCCCCGGGTTGTTGGCCAACGTCCTGACTTTC
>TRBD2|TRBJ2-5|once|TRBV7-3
CASSPDLGGQETQYF
TGTGCCAGCAGCCCCGACCTGGGGGGGCAAGAGACCCAGTACTTC
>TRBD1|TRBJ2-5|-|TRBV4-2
CASSQEQGASETQYF
TGTGCCAGCAGCCAAGAACAGGGGGCTTCAGAGACCCAGTACTTC
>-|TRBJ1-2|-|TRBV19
CASSTPDKFNGYTF
TGTGCCAGTAGTACTCCGGACAAGTTTAATGGCTACACCTTC
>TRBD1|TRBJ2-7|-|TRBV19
CASSAAGTAYEQYF
TGTGCCAGTAGTGCCGCCGGGACAGCATACGAGCAGTACTTC
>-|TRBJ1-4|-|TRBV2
CASSVWQDEKLFF
TGTGCCAGCAGTGTATGGCAGGATGAAAAACTGTTTTTT
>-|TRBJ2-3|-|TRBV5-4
CASSFGGSTDTQYF
TGTGCCAGCAGCTTCGGGGGATCCACAGATACGCAGTATTTT
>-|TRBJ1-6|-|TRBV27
CASRPGLGNSPLHF
TGTGCCAGCAGACCGGGGTTGGGTAATTCACCCCTCCACTTT
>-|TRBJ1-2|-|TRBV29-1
CSGLTGLGYTF
TGCAGCGGGCTGACAGGATTGGGCTACACCTTC
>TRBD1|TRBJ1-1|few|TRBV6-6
CASSDRGPEAFF
TGTGCCAGCAGTGACAGGGGGCCTGAAGCTTTCTTT
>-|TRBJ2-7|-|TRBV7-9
CASSPPYRSGHEEQYF
TGTGCCAGCAGCCCTCCCTACAGGTCCGGTCATGAGGAGCAGTACTTC
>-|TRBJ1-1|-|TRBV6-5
CASSSTRGTEAFF
TGTGCCAGCAGTTCCACGAGAGGCACTGAAGCTTTCTTT
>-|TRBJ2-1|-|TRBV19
CASLPNGGAGEQFF
TGTGCCAGCCTCCCCAATGGGGGGGCAGGTGAGCAGTTCTTC
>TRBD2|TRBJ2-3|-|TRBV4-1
CASSQVPAGGLMQYF
TGCGCCAGCAGCCAAGTACCAGCGGGGGGGCTCATGCAGTATTTT
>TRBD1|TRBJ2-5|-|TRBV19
CASSIGGQGWETQYF
TGTGCCAGTAGTATAGGGGGACAGGGCTGGGAGACCCAGTACTTC
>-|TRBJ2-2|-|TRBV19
CASSTKKGGALTGELFF
TGTGCCAGTAGTACCAAGAAGGGGGGGGCCCTCACCGGGGAGCTGTTTTTT
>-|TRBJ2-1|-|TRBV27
CASRLAVSYNEQFF
TGTGCCAGCAGGTTGGCAGTCTCCTACAATGAGCAGTTCTTC
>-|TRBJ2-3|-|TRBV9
CASSVEGQIGDTQYF
TGTGCCAGCAGCGTAGAGGGGCAAATTGGGGATACGCAGTATTTT
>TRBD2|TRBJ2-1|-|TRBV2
CASSVTSGEQFF
TGTGCCAGCAGCGTAACTAGCGGTGAGCAGTTCTTC
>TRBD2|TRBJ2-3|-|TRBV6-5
CASSSVAGGTDTQYF
TGTGCCAGCAGTTCCGTAGCGGGGGGCACAGATACGCAGTATTTT
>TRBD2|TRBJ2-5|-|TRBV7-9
CASGILAGGPVETQYF
TGTGCCAGCGGGATTCTAGCGGGGGGGCCAGTGGAGACCCAGTACTTC
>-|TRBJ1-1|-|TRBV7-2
CASRSPEGLNTEAFF
TGTGCCAGCAGGTCGCCCGAGGGTTTGAACACTGAAGCTTTCTTT
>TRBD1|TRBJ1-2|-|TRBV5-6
CASSLPQGAGYGYTF
TGTGCCAGCAGCTTGCCCCAGGGGGCAGGCTATGGCTACACCTTC